This passage covers 23 T cell receptor beta chains from one sample sequenced in a study of human CD4 T cells and Enterobacteriaceae. Sorting took every CD4+ cell except CD45RA+CCR7+CD95- naive cells, reaching over 95% purity. Assay: immunoSEQ multiplex PCR; the TCRdb copy retains only in-frame clones and omits some. The sample consists of 25,000 to 30,000 clones, just under 85% of them appearing once. Sequences were obtained from memory CD4+ T cells from blood. All receptors derive from a human donor in good health.

The chain employs TRBV11-1 and TRBJ2-7; perhaps TRBD1 as D (5 bases). Germline V CDR1 and CDR2: SGHAT, FQDESV (reference sequence). The CDR3 extends over 14 amino acids. The V and J ends lost 5 bases and 2 bases respectively, with 13 bases between them. This CDR3 reads CASSLRVIPYEQYF. The DNA of the CDR3 is TGTGCCAGCAGCCTCAGGGTCATACCCTACGAGCAGTACTTC. The full variable domain, in which reference TRBV11-1 and TRBJ2-7 provide the parts outside the CDR3, is EAEVAQSPRYKITEKSQAVAFWCDPISGHATLYWYRQILGQGPELLVQFQDESVVDDSQLPKDRFSAERLKGVDSTLKIQPAELGDSAMYLCASSLRVIPYEQYFGPGTRLTVT.

This clone has only one observation. DNA for the CDR3: TGTGCCAGCAGCTTAGGATCCTGGGGGTCCTACGAGCAGTACTTC. Protein product: CASSLGSWGSYEQYF. The gene calls are TRBV7-8 and TRBJ2-7; D tentatively reads TRBD1 or TRBD2 (5 bases each). V shed 1 base and J shed 1 base, with 11 bases lying between them. The germline CDR1 and CDR2 sequences are SGHVS and FQNEAQ. The CDR3 loop spans 15 amino acids.

The gene calls are TRBV4-1 and TRBJ2-5; TRBD1 matches 9 bases. With V trimmed by 0 bases and J by 0 bases, 2 bases remained unmatched. The germline CDR1 and CDR2 sequences are MGHRA and YSYEKL. The CDR3 totals 16 residues. Written as DNA, the CDR3 is TGCGCCAGCAGCCAAGAAGGGGACAGGGACCAAGAGACCCAGTACTTC. Its translation is CASSQEGDRDQETQYF.

The chain carries TRBV7-2 and TRBJ1-5, with TRBD1 matching over 9 bases. Germline CDR1 is SGHTA and CDR2 is FQGNSA. The CDR3 totals 14 residues. J was trimmed by 5 bases and V by 5 bases; bases with no gene match: 4. The CDR3 spells CASSMTGGHQPQHF. In nucleotides, the CDR3 is TGTGCCAGCAGCATGACAGGGGGGCATCAGCCCCAGCATTTT.

The sample holds a few counts of this clone. Other nucleotide sequences in the sample specify the same CDR3. The chain couples TRBV19 to TRBJ2-5; no clear D gene. The CDR3 loop spans 12 amino acids. V dropped 1 base and J dropped 4 bases, with 4 bases sitting between them. Germline assignment: CDR1 LNHDA and CDR2 SQIVND (reference sequence). DNA for the CDR3: TGTGCCAGTAGTATAGGAGGAGAGACCCAGTACTTC. Translating gives CASSIGGETQYF.

The CDR3 sequence is CASSPGRTDYEQYF. For the CDR3, the DNA is TGTGCCAGCAGCCCCGGTAGGACAGACTACGAGCAGTACTTC. The chain couples TRBV7-2 to TRBJ2-7, with a possible D match to TRBD1 (6 bases). The CDR3 covers 14 residues. Looked up from germline, CDR1 is SGHTA and CDR2 is FQGNSA. Trimming shortened V by 5 bases and J by 3 bases, and 14 bases separated the two germline ends.

V is TRBV4-1 and J is TRBJ2-5, with D unclear. V lost 1 base to trimming and J lost 1 base, with 10 bases between them. This CDR3 has 15 residues. Germline V gene sequence: CDR1 MGHRA, CDR2 YSYEKL. DNA of the CDR3: TGCGCCAGCAGCCAAGGGGCACGCTTCCAAGAGACCCAGTACTTC. Protein product: CASSQGARFQETQYF.

The chain joins TRBV6-1 to TRBJ2-5; D gene unclear. This CDR3 has 14 amino acids. V lost 0 bases, J lost 7 bases, and 12 bases lay in between. Germline CDR1 reads MNHNS; CDR2 reads SASEGT. The chain's CDR3 is CASSEADTRRTQYF. CDR3 sequence (DNA): TGTGCCAGCAGTGAAGCGGATACTCGGCGGACCCAGTACTTC.

This rearrangement joins TRBV29-1 to TRBJ1-3; D uncertain. Germline V gene lookup returns CDR1 SQVTM and CDR2 ANQGSEA. V lost 6 bases and J lost 3, with 6 bases in between. The CDR3 contains 11 residues. In nucleotides, the CDR3 is TGCAGCGTGACTGATGGAAACACCATATATTTT. Translation gives CSVTDGNTIYF.

This sequence joins TRBV19 and TRBJ1-5; TRBD1 matches at 11 bases. Looked up from germline, CDR1 is LNHDA and CDR2 is SQIVND (reference sequence). The CDR3 runs to 16 residues. V shed 7 bases and J 6 bases; nucleotides not matched to a gene: 11. The CDR3 DNA reads as TGTGCCAGTACCACCCGGGACAGGGGGTTAGGTCAGCCCCAGCATTTT. It is translated as CASTTRDRGLGQPQHF.

This chain joins TRBV10-2 and TRBJ2-6; D is undetermined. The CDR3 covers 16 residues. Looked up from germline, CDR1 is WSHSY and CDR2 is SAAADI. V lost 0 bases and J lost 2, with 8 bases in between. CDR3 nucleotide sequence: TGCGCCAGCAGTGAGTCTATGGGTGCTGGGGCCAACGTCCTGACTTTC. Translated, it gives CASSESMGAGANVLTF.

The chain combines TRBV28 with TRBJ2-3; possible D gene TRBD2, 6 bases. CDR3 length equals 15 residues. The germline V gene encodes CDR1 MDHEN and CDR2 SYDVKM. Between the trimmed V and J ends, which lost 6 bases and 4 bases, there was a span of 17 bases. CDR3 protein: CASRLGHGRADTQYF. In nucleotides, the CDR3 is TGTGCCAGCAGACTCGGTCACGGGAGAGCAGATACGCAGTATTTT.

V is TRBV5-1 and J is TRBJ2-5, with no clear D. The CDR3 is 13 residues long. From germline, CDR1 is SGHRS and CDR2 YFSETQ. Trimming shortened V by 1 base and J by 5 bases, and 9 bases separated the two germline ends. This CDR3 is CASSLSSVETQYF. CDR3 coding DNA: TGCGCCAGCAGCTTGAGTAGTGTGGAGACCCAGTACTTC.

This clone is deemed medium-sized. V gene TRBV7-3 combines with J gene TRBJ2-2; D is tentatively TRBD1 or TRBD2 (6 bases each). The CDR3 totals 16 residues. With 5 bases removed from V and 3 bases from J, the gap between germline ends came to 16 bases. Germline values: CDR1 SGHTA, CDR2 FQGTGA. The CDR3 nucleotides read TGTGCCAGCAGCGCCCGCGGGACACCACACACCGGGGAGCTGTTTTTT. It encodes CASSARGTPHTGELFF.

V gene TRBV5-1 combines with J gene TRBJ2-5, with D possibly being TRBD1 (5 bases). The CDR3 spans 16 residues. V was trimmed by 3 bases and J by 2 bases, leaving 17 bases between them. Germline V gene sequence: CDR1 SGHRS, CDR2 YFSETQ. The CDR3, as DNA: TGCGCCAGCAGCTCGACTGCCCAGGGTTCTCAAGAGACCCAGTACTTC. Amino acids: CASSSTAQGSQETQYF.

The V and J genes are TRBV6-1 and TRBJ2-5; no clear D. CDR1 is MNHNS and CDR2 is SASEGT in the germline V gene. CDR3 length: 13 residues. V lost 7 bases to trimming and J lost 0 bases, with 9 bases between them. The CDR3 loop reads CASMELHQETQYF. In nucleotides, the CDR3 is TGTGCCAGCATGGAGTTACACCAAGAGACCCAGTACTTC.

The rearrangement uses TRBV28 and TRBJ2-1; D remains ambiguous. The V gene lost 7 bases and the J gene lost 10 bases, with 14 bases spanning the gap. CDR1 and CDR2 (germline): MDHEN, SYDVKM. The CDR3 sequence is 12 residues long. CDR3 residues: CASISTGVEQFF. CDR3 nucleotide sequence: TGTGCCAGCATCTCCACCGGCGTCGAGCAGTTCTTC.

In its sample, this clone ranks as medium-sized. The rearrangement links TRBV30 to TRBJ1-2, with unresolved D. The CDR3 runs to 13 residues. V gave up 8 bases and J gave up 0 bases, with 13 bases separating them. Germline loops: CDR1 GTSNPN, CDR2 SVGIG (reference sequence). In DNA, the CDR3 is TGTGCCACCCCGGTCGGGTCTAACTATGGCTACACCTTC. It yields the protein CATPVGSNYGYTF.

This clone has only a few counts. The chain recombines TRBV10-3 with TRBJ1-1; 9 bases line up with TRBD1. Germline CDR1 is ENHRY and CDR2 is SYGVKD. The CDR3 length is 18 residues. V lost 2 bases, J lost 0 bases, and 10 bases stayed unmatched. DNA of the CDR3: TGTGCCATCAGTGAGGGACCCGGACAGGGGAATTTGAACACTGAAGCTTTCTTT. Translating it yields CAISEGPGQGNLNTEAFF.

The chain links TRBV6-5 to TRBJ1-2; 7 bases fit TRBD1. V trimming: 4 bases; J trimming: 7 bases; junction bases outside the gene matches: 15. CDR3 length equals 16 residues. Germline V gene data show CDR1 as MNHEY and CDR2 as SVGAGI. This chain's CDR3 is CASSLSVQGMGRGYTF. For the CDR3, the DNA is TGTGCCAGCAGTTTAAGCGTACAGGGGATGGGACGTGGCTACACCTTC.

The genes are TRBV5-5 and TRBJ2-5, with 10 positions matching TRBD2. The V gene end was trimmed by 0 bases and the J gene end by 5 bases; junction bases not matched to a gene: 7. Germline CDR1 reads SGHKS; CDR2 reads YYEKEE (reference sequence). This CDR3 has 16 residues. In DNA form, the CDR3 reads TGTGCCAGCAGCTTGGTGCCTAGCGGGAGTTCGGAGACCCAGTACTTC. Encoded protein: CASSLVPSGSSETQYF.

The chain joins TRBV2 to TRBJ2-5, with D tentatively TRBD2 (5 bases). The CDR3 runs to 13 residues. The germline V and J ends were trimmed by 6 bases and 4 bases, with 12 bases remaining between them. CDR1 is SNHLY and CDR2 is FYNNEI in the germline V gene. The CDR3 loop reads CASSPLGGETQYF. The CDR3 DNA is TGTGCCAGCAGCCCACTAGGAGGAGAGACCCAGTACTTC.

The chain has TRBV7-9 and TRBJ2-7, with 11 bases identical to TRBD1. CDR1 is SEHNR and CDR2 is FQNEAQ in the germline V gene (reference sequence). J was trimmed by 6 bases and V by 7 bases; bases with no gene match: 8. This CDR3 region has 14 residues. As DNA, the CDR3 is TGTGCCAGCACCCCAGGGACAGGGGGAATCGAGCAGTACTTC. Translating it yields CASTPGTGGIEQYF. Together with reference TRBV7-9 and TRBJ2-7, the CDR3 gives the full variable domain: DTGVSQNPRHKITKRGQNVTFRCDPISEHNRLYWYRQTLGQGPEFLTYFQNEAQLEKSRLLSDRFSAERPKGSFSTLEIQRTEQGDSAMYLCASTPGTGGIEQYFGPGTRLTVT.